Presented here are 14 T cell receptor beta chains from one specimen sequenced in a study of blood T cell repertoires in COVID-19. Measured with immunoSEQ multiplex PCR; TCRdb has only the in-frame clones, and not every one. The data show approximately 330,000 clones, roughly 87% seen once. Sequencing was carried out using peripheral blood. Source of these receptors: a man younger than 40 with COVID-19, enrolled during active disease.

The chain links TRBV18 to TRBJ2-1; no reliable D call. Germline CDR1 reads KGHSH; CDR2 reads LQKENI. V was trimmed by 2 bases and J by 1 base, leaving 9 bases between them. This CDR3 is 15 amino acids long. The CDR3 sequence is CASSPVVSSYNEQFF. CDR3 sequence (DNA): TGTGCCAGCTCACCAGTTGTCTCTTCCTACAATGAGCAGTTCTTC.

In regard to this clone: The same CDR3 arises from other DNA sequences in this sample as well. The CDR3 DNA reads TGTGCCAGTAGTACCCAGGGTAACTATGGCTACACCTTC. Its translation: CASSTQGNYGYTF. The chain joins TRBV19 to TRBJ1-2; D possibly corresponds to TRBD1 (5 bases). CDR3 size: 13 residues. The V and J ends lost 4 bases and 1 base respectively, with 7 bases between them. Germline loops: CDR1 LNHDA, CDR2 SQIVND (reference sequence).

This clone was counted a single time. The genes are TRBV24-1 and TRBJ2-1; 7 bases fit TRBD2. CDR3 length: 14 amino acids. Germline loops: CDR1 KGHDR, CDR2 SFDVKD. V trimming: 3 bases; J trimming: 7 bases; junction bases outside the gene matches: 5. As DNA, the CDR3 is TGTGCCACCAGTGATCGACGGGGGGTGAATGAGCAGTTCTTC. Protein sequence: CATSDRRGVNEQFF.

The chain uses TRBV19 and TRBJ2-5; D might be TRBD2 (5 bases). This CDR3 spans 15 amino acids. From germline, CDR1 is LNHDA and CDR2 SQIVND (reference sequence). The germline V and J ends were trimmed by 4 bases and 1 base, with 13 bases remaining between them. CDR3 protein: CASSKGTRPQETQYF. The CDR3 region has the DNA TGTGCCAGTAGTAAGGGAACTAGACCCCAAGAGACCCAGTACTTC.

The J gene is TRBJ2-7, the V gene TRBV27, with 9 bases aligning to TRBD2. The CDR3 contains 19 residues. Germline CDR1 and CDR2: MNHEY and SMNVEV (reference sequence). Trimming took 5 bases from V and 5 from J; bases not matched to a gene: 22. The CDR3, as DNA: TGTGCCAGCAGTCCCGCCAGGGCTAGCGGGGAGTCTTGGTTGGACGAGCAGTACTTC. Encoded protein: CASSPARASGESWLDEQYF.

The chain joins TRBV12-5 to TRBJ1-6; 7 bases align to TRBD1. CDR1 LGHNT and CDR2 FRNRAP come from the germline V gene. The V segment lost 0 bases and the J segment 5 bases; nucleotides outside the gene matches: 19. The CDR3 contains 21 residues. This CDR3 reads CASGLVPSTGSLGPNNSPLHF. The CDR3 DNA follows: TGTGCTAGTGGTTTGGTACCCTCGACAGGGAGCCTAGGTCCCAATAATTCACCCCTCCACTTT.

V usage is TRBV7-2 and J usage is TRBJ2-5, with 8 bases fitting TRBD2. The J segment lost 1 base and the V segment lost 5 bases, leaving 3 bases of the junction unmatched. CDR1 SGHTA and CDR2 FQGNSA come from the germline V gene. There are 14 residues in the CDR3. CDR3 region: CASSLSGVQETQYF. As DNA, the CDR3 is TGTGCCAGCAGCCTTAGCGGGGTCCAAGAGACCCAGTACTTC.

This sequence joins TRBV5-1 and TRBJ2-1, with 8 nucleotides matching TRBD2. V lost 4 bases to trimming and J lost 2 bases; unmatched junction nucleotides: 14. Germline loops: CDR1 SGHRS, CDR2 YFSETQ. The CDR3 is 18 amino acids. CDR3 sequence: CASSRLASGQNTYNEQFF. The CDR3 DNA follows: TGCGCCAGCAGCCGGTTGGCTAGCGGGCAGAATACCTACAATGAGCAGTTCTTC.

V usage is TRBV7-9 and J usage is TRBJ1-1; D ambiguous. Trimming shortened V by 1 base and J by 8 bases, and 11 bases separated the two germline ends. The CDR3 is 13 residues long. The V gene's germline CDR1 is SEHNR and CDR2 FQNEAQ (reference sequence). CDR3 in DNA: TGTGCCAGCAGCTTAGAGAGCATCCCAGAAGCTTTCTTT. Its protein is CASSLESIPEAFF.

V gene TRBV6-2 or TRBV6-3 combines with J gene TRBJ2-1; perhaps TRBD1 as D (6 bases). This CDR3 has 12 residues. With 4 bases removed from V and 8 bases from J, the gap between germline ends came to 9 bases. In germline, CDR1 is MNHEY, CDR2 SVGEGT. CDR3 nucleotides: TGTGCCAGCAGTTCCAGGGGTCATGAGCAGTTCTTC. It is translated as CASSSRGHEQFF.

The J gene is TRBJ1-2, the V gene TRBV19, with 10 bases identical to TRBD1. Losses at the gene ends were 3 bases for V and 4 bases for J; bases not matched to a gene: 8. The CDR3 loop spans 16 amino acids. The germline gives CDR1 LNHDA, CDR2 SQIVND (reference sequence). The CDR3 region is CASSMKAGQGGYGYTF. CDR3 DNA: TGTGCCAGTAGTATGAAGGCCGGACAGGGGGGCTATGGCTACACCTTC.

The CDR3 here is CASRTDFSSYNEQFF. The CDR3 nucleotides read TGTGCCAGCAGGACAGACTTTAGCTCCTACAATGAGCAGTTCTTC. The genes are TRBV2 and TRBJ2-1, with a possible D match to TRBD1 (5 bases). CDR1 is SNHLY and CDR2 is FYNNEI in the germline V gene. V was trimmed by 6 bases and J by 0 bases, leaving 12 bases between them. The CDR3 loop spans 15 amino acids.

The V and J genes are TRBV9 and TRBJ1-1; D may be TRBD1 (5 bases). The V gene lost 2 bases and the J gene lost 4 bases, with 12 bases spanning the gap. The germline V gene encodes CDR1 SGDLS and CDR2 YYNGEE. This CDR3 has 14 residues. The CDR3 DNA reads TGTGCCAGCAGCGTCACCGGGCAGGGCACTGAAGCTTTCTTT. This sequence encodes CASSVTGQGTEAFF.

CDR3: CASNLPNYGYTF. The CDR3 region has the DNA TGTGCCAGCAATCTCCCTAACTATGGCTACACCTTC. The chain has TRBV9 and TRBJ1-2; D not resolved. This CDR3 contains 12 residues. CDR1 SGDLS and CDR2 YYNGEE come from the germline V gene. Trimming shortened V by 6 bases and J by 0 bases, and 6 bases separated the two germline ends. Full variable domain (remainder filled in from reference TRBV9 and TRBJ1-2): DSGVTQTPKHLITATGQRVTLRCSPRSGDLSVYWYQQSLDQGLQFLIQYYNGEERAKGNILERFSAQQFPDLHSELNLSSLELGDSALYFCASNLPNYGYTFGSGTRLTVV.